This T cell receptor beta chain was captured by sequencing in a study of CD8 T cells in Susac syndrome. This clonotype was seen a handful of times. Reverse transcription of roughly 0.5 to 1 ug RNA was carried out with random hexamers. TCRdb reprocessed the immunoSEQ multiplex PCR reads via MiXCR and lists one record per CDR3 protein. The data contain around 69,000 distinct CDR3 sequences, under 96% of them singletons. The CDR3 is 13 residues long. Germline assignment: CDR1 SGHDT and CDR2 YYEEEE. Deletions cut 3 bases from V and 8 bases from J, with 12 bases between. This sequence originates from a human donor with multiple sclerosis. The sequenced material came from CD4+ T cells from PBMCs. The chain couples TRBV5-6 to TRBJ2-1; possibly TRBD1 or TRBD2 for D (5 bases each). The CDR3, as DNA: TGTGCCAGCAGCTACGGTGGGGGTCATGAGCAGTTCTTC. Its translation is CASSYGGGHEQFF.